Sequencing of this TCR beta chain was carried out in a study of monozygotic twins with inflammatory bowel disease. On this clonotype: The target antigen is unknown.

With eight separate reactions per sample, the authors made cDNA. TCRdb re-analyzed the 5' RACE reads; it lists each CDR3 protein once, without DNA. The table for this sample gives about 300,000 distinct CDR3 sequences. General study findings and limits: Other individuals had fewer clonotypes in common with IBD patients than with healthy twins, especially with disease activity.

There are 16 residues in the CDR3. CDR1 and CDR2 (germline): GTSNPN, SVGIG (reference sequence). The chain joins TRBV30 to TRBJ2-2. The sequencing sample was made of blood. The source is a human donor with ulcerative colitis or Crohn's disease, or a healthy co-twin of an affected twin (not recorded which). CDR3 sequence reads: CAWSETWLARTGELFF.